A single sample gave rise to the 28 T cell receptor beta chains below, sequenced in a study of Tregs in tolerant kidney transplant recipients. Clones were read by immunoSEQ multiplex PCR, and TCRdb kept only the in-frame ones, dropping some. The data hold around 50,000 clones, with around four fifths observed a single time. Sequences were obtained from CD4+ T cells from blood. The receptors derive from a human donor in good health.

The chain recombines TRBV5-4 with TRBJ2-2, with D uncertain. The CDR3 sequence is 13 residues long. Germline V gene lookup returns CDR1 SGHNT and CDR2 YYREEE (reference sequence). V was shortened by 0 bases and J by 3 bases, with 3 bases between the two germline ends. In DNA, the CDR3 is TGTGCCAGCAGCTTGGACCACACCGGGGAGCTGTTTTTT. Amino acids: CASSLDHTGELFF.

The CDR3 nucleotides read TGTGCCGGAGCCGCCGGGGGGGCCGGCTACGAGCAGTACTTC. As protein: CAGAAGGAGYEQYF. The rearrangement links TRBV30 to TRBJ2-7; 8 nucleotides agree with TRBD2. From germline, CDR1 is GTSNPN and CDR2 SVGIG (reference sequence). The CDR3 spans 14 residues. V was clipped by 8 bases and J by 3 bases; unmatched bases: 12.

The chain employs TRBV6-5 and TRBJ2-7, with TRBD2 identical over 7 bases. CDR1 is MNHEY, CDR2 SVGAGI, per germline. With V trimmed by 7 bases and J by 2 bases, 8 bases remained unmatched. The CDR3 covers 14 residues. As DNA, the CDR3 is TGTGCCAGCAACCCAGCGGGGTTTACCTACGAGCAGTACTTC. Translating it yields CASNPAGFTYEQYF.

This clone has more than one count but fewer than ten. This chain joins TRBV5-1 and TRBJ2-3, with 8 bases aligning to TRBD1. Unmatched junction bases numbered 7, after V lost 4 bases and J lost 0 bases. Germline CDR1 is SGHRS and CDR2 is YFSETQ. CDR3 length: 16 residues. CDR3 DNA: TGCGCCAGCAGCGGGGTCCGGGACAGGAGCACAGATACGCAGTATTTT. This codes for CASSGVRDRSTDTQYF.

The chain recombines TRBV7-9 with TRBJ2-7, with D perhaps TRBD2 (6 bases). Germline assignment: CDR1 SEHNR and CDR2 FQNEAQ (reference sequence). Trimming cost V 5 bases and J 2 bases, with 10 bases left between them. This CDR3 comprises 13 residues. The CDR3 DNA follows: TGTGCCAGCAGCCGGACGGGAGCCTACGAGCAGTACTTC. Its protein is CASSRTGAYEQYF.

The chain links TRBV30 to TRBJ1-2; maybe TRBD1 (5 bases). CDR3 length: 14 amino acids. V lost 4 bases to trimming and J lost 4 bases, with 16 bases between them. Germline V gives CDR1 GTSNPN, CDR2 SVGIG (reference sequence). In DNA, the CDR3 is TGTGCCTGGAAGGGACTCAAAACCGGCTATGGCTACACCTTC. Residues: CAWKGLKTGYGYTF.

This CDR3 is CASSSRRPFGGSYNEQFF. CDR3 nucleotide sequence: TGTGCCAGCAGTTCCCGCCGGCCCTTTGGAGGCTCCTACAATGAGCAGTTCTTC. The chain combines TRBV2 with TRBJ2-1, with D tentatively TRBD2 (5 bases). The CDR3 totals 18 residues. V lost 5 bases, J lost 0 bases, and 20 bases lay in between. Per germline, CDR1 SNHLY and CDR2 FYNNEI.

V is TRBV6-6 and J is TRBJ2-7; D is possibly TRBD2 (5 bases). The CDR3 is 13 residues long. Deletions cut 5 bases from V and 2 bases from J, with 10 bases between. Germline CDR1 reads MNHNY; CDR2 reads SVGAGI (reference sequence). CDR3 in DNA: TGTGCCAGCAGTGACTACCACGCCTACGAGCAGTACTTC. Its protein product is CASSDYHAYEQYF.

The chain has TRBV7-2 and TRBJ2-1; D is unclear. V was clipped by 1 base and J by 10 bases, with 11 bases between them. The CDR3 loop spans 13 amino acids. In germline, CDR1 is SGHTA, CDR2 FQGNSA. CDR3 bases: TGTGCCAGCAGCTTAGGTCCCGAGGCGGAGCAGTTCTTC. Translation gives CASSLGPEAEQFF.

The rearrangement joins TRBV7-3 to TRBJ2-1, with a possible D match to TRBD2 (6 bases). CDR3 size: 16 residues. The germline CDR1 and CDR2 sequences are SGHTA and FQGTGA. Trimming removed 4 bases from V and 8 bases from J, with 21 bases in between. For the CDR3, the DNA is TGTGCCAGCAGCTCCCTGGGACTTACCCCTCTAGATGAGCAGTTCTTC. The encoded protein is CASSSLGLTPLDEQFF.

This chain links TRBV2 with TRBJ1-1; no reliable D call. Germline CDR1 SNHLY, CDR2 FYNNEI. V was shortened by 7 bases and J by 8 bases, with 14 bases between the two germline ends. CDR3 length: 12 amino acids. This CDR3 is CASIRRQSEAFF. CDR3 nucleotide sequence: TGTGCCAGCATTAGGAGGCAGTCGGAAGCTTTCTTT. Supplemented by reference TRBV2 and TRBJ1-1, the full variable domain reads EPEVTQTPSHQVTQMGQEVILRCVPISNHLYFYWYRQILGQKVEFLVSFYNNEISEKSEIFDDQFSVERPDGSNFTLKIRSTKLEDSAMYFCASIRRQSEAFFGQGTRLTVV.

The CDR3 spells CASSQSLGPYEQYF. CDR3 DNA sequence: TGCGCCAGCAGCCAGTCTCTGGGCCCCTACGAGCAGTACTTC. This chain links TRBV4-3 with TRBJ2-7; D remains ambiguous. V was cut by 3 bases and J by 2 bases, with 11 bases left in between. Per the germline V gene, CDR1 is LGHNA and CDR2 is YSLEER. The length of the CDR3 is 14 residues.

This chain connects TRBV7-2 to TRBJ1-4, with D uncertain. Looked up from germline, CDR1 is SGHTA and CDR2 is FQGNSA. The CDR3 is 17 residues long. The V end was cut by 5 bases, the J end by 2 bases, with 18 bases between. CDR3 DNA: TGTGCCAGCAGCGTCGGGATGACACGGGCCACTAATGAAAAACTGTTTTTT. This encodes CASSVGMTRATNEKLFF.

Only one count was recorded for this clone. J is TRBJ1-2 and V is TRBV6-1; TRBD1 is a possible D gene (5 bases). The V gene lost 8 bases and the J gene lost 4 bases, with 20 bases spanning the gap. Germline CDR1 and CDR2: MNHNS and SASEGT. The CDR3 has 15 amino acids. CDR3 DNA: TGTGCCAGCCAATTTCAGGGTGGACCATTCTATGGCTACACCTTC. Translating gives CASQFQGGPFYGYTF.

J is TRBJ1-2 and V is TRBV10-3; 9 nucleotides line up with TRBD1. CDR3 length: 14 amino acids. Per germline, CDR1 ENHRY and CDR2 SYGVKD. V lost 5 bases to trimming and J lost 6 bases; unmatched junction nucleotides: 7. This CDR3 is CAISTQTGGDGYTF. The CDR3 coding sequence is TGTGCCATCAGTACACAAACAGGGGGCGATGGCTACACCTTC.

The chain's CDR3 is CASSVGGWETQYF. CDR3 in DNA: TGTGCCAGCAGCGTAGGCGGGTGGGAGACCCAGTACTTC. The chain links TRBV9 to TRBJ2-5, with TRBD2 as a possible D gene (5 bases). This CDR3 contains 13 residues. Germline V lookup: CDR1 SGDLS, CDR2 YYNGEE. Between the trimmed V and J ends, which lost 0 bases and 5 bases, there was a span of 8 bases.

The gene calls are TRBV19 and TRBJ1-5; 9 bases match TRBD1. Trimming cost V 5 bases and J 5 bases; bases outside gene matches: 7. This CDR3 contains 15 residues. Germline CDR1 LNHDA, CDR2 SQIVND (reference sequence). CDR3 in DNA: TGTGCCAGTAGTCCTGACAGGGGGGTCGATCAGCCCCAGCATTTT. This sequence encodes CASSPDRGVDQPQHF.

The chain uses TRBV4-1 and TRBJ2-7; no clear D gene. V shed 3 bases and J shed 2 bases, with 11 bases lying between them. The CDR3 has 14 residues. CDR1 MGHRA and CDR2 YSYEKL come from the germline V gene. CDR3: CASSHWTEPYEQYF. The CDR3 region has the DNA TGCGCCAGCAGCCACTGGACGGAACCCTACGAGCAGTACTTC.

The chain joins TRBV18 to TRBJ2-3; a weak D match, TRBD1 (6 bases). Trimming removed 3 bases at V and 3 bases at J, with 13 bases between. The germline V gene encodes CDR1 KGHSH and CDR2 LQKENI. This CDR3 contains 15 residues. CDR3 region: CASSPPIGQTDTQYF. The CDR3 DNA reads as TGTGCCAGCTCACCCCCCATCGGACAGACAGATACGCAGTATTTT. Based on the CDR3 plus reference TRBV18 and TRBJ2-3, the full variable domain is NAGVMQNPRHLVRRRGQEARLRCSPMKGHSHVYWYRQLPEEGLKFMVYLQKENIIDESGMPKERFSAEFPKEGPSILRIQQVVRGDSAAYFCASSPPIGQTDTQYFGPGTRLTVL.

In its sample, this clone was seen once. CDR3 nucleotide sequence: TGTGCCAGCAGCTTAGACTGGAGTAGGGACAATGAGCAGTTCTTC. Amino acid sequence: CASSLDWSRDNEQFF. The V call is TRBV7-6, the J call TRBJ2-1; D call uncertain. This CDR3 region has 15 residues. V lost 1 base and J lost 5, with 12 bases in between. The germline gives CDR1 SGHVS, CDR2 FNYEAQ.

The V gene is TRBV7-9, the J gene TRBJ2-7; 8 bases fit TRBD1. Unmatched junction bases numbered 8, after V lost 5 bases and J lost 5 bases. Germline CDR1 and CDR2: SEHNR and FQNEAQ (reference sequence). This CDR3 comprises 14 residues. DNA of the CDR3: TGTGCCAGCAGCCCGTGGACAGGGAGAAACGAGCAGTACTTC. Translated, it gives CASSPWTGRNEQYF.

This chain connects TRBV10-3 to TRBJ1-1; 7 nucleotides line up with TRBD1. V dropped 6 bases and J dropped 1; count of bases not matched to a gene: 5. CDR3 length: 14 amino acids. From germline, CDR1 is ENHRY and CDR2 SYGVKD. In nucleotides, the CDR3 is TGTGCCATCAGGAGTCAGGGGGGGAACACTGAAGCTTTCTTT. Its protein is CAIRSQGGNTEAFF.

V gene TRBV6-6 combines with J gene TRBJ1-4, with D possibly TRBD1 on 5 matching bases. V lost 0 bases and J lost 4, with 12 bases in between. The CDR3 totals 16 residues. The germline CDR1 and CDR2 sequences are MNHNY and SVGAGI (reference sequence). The CDR3 DNA is TGTGCCAGCAGTTACTCGGCTGACAGCCGTAATGAAAAACTGTTTTTT. Translated: CASSYSADSRNEKLFF.

V is TRBV11-3 and J is TRBJ2-1, with D perhaps TRBD2 (6 bases). V was cut by 1 base and J by 5 bases, with 9 bases left in between. CDR3 length: 14 amino acids. The germline CDR1 and CDR2 sequences are SGHNT and YENEEA. The CDR3 is CASSLAGDNNEQFF. CDR3 nucleotide sequence: TGTGCCAGCAGCTTAGCGGGAGATAACAATGAGCAGTTCTTC.

CDR3: CASTQQGLEQPQHF. In nucleotides, the CDR3 is TGTGCCAGCACCCAACAGGGACTAGAGCAGCCCCAGCATTTT. The chain has TRBV6-1 and TRBJ1-5, with TRBD1 as a possible D gene (6 bases). The CDR3 spans 14 residues. The germline V and J ends were trimmed by 7 bases and 7 bases, with 17 bases remaining between them. CDR1 is MNHNS, CDR2 SASEGT, per germline.

This clone came up many times. The rearrangement joins TRBV5-1 to TRBJ1-1; D might be TRBD1 (6 bases). The germline V gene encodes CDR1 SGHRS and CDR2 YFSETQ. Trimming left V 9 bases short and J 0 bases short, with 21 bases between. The CDR3 covers 16 residues. This CDR3 is CATKPGHLSMNTEAFF. Here the CDR3 DNA reads TGCGCCACCAAGCCGGGACATCTCTCAATGAACACTGAAGCTTTCTTT.

V gene TRBV19 combines with J gene TRBJ2-3, with D tentatively TRBD2 (6 bases). CDR1 is LNHDA and CDR2 is SQIVND in the germline V gene (reference sequence). This CDR3 comprises 14 residues. Trimming left V 6 bases short and J 1 base short, with 11 bases between. CDR3 sequence (DNA): TGTGCCAGTAGGGACGAGCGGGGCACAGATACGCAGTATTTT. This gives the protein CASRDERGTDTQYF.

This clone has just a few counts. This chain connects TRBV7-9 to TRBJ1-2; D might be TRBD1 (6 bases). Germline CDR1 and CDR2: SEHNR and FQNEAQ (reference sequence). The length of the CDR3 is 15 residues. V was pared by 2 bases and J by 3 bases, with 13 bases between. The CDR3 reads CASSLTQGKDYGYTF. In DNA, the CDR3 is TGTGCCAGCAGCTTAACACAGGGAAAGGACTATGGCTACACCTTC. The full variable domain, in which reference TRBV7-9 and TRBJ1-2 provide the parts outside the CDR3, is DTGVSQNPRHKITKRGQNVTFRCDPISEHNRLYWYRQTLGQGPEFLTYFQNEAQLEKSRLLSDRFSAERPKGSFSTLEIQRTEQGDSAMYLCASSLTQGKDYGYTFGSGTRLTVV.